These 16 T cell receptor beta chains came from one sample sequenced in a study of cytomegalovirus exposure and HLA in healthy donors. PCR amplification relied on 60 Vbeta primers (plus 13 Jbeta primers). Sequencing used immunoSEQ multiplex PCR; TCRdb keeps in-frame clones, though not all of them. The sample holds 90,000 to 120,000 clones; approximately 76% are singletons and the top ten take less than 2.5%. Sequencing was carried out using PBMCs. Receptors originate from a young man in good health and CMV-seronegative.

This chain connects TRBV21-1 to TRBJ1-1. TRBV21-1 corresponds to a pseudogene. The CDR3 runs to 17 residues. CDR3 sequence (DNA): TGTGCCAGCAGTAAACTATCTGAGCCCCTTGGGAACACTGAAGCTTTCTTT. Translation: CASSKLSEPLGNTEAFF.

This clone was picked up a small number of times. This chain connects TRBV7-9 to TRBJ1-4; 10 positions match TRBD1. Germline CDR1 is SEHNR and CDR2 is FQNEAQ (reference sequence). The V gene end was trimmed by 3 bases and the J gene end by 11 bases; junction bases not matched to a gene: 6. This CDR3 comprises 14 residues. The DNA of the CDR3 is TGTGCCAGCAGCTTGGGGACAGGGGTGGGGAAACTGTTTTTT. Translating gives CASSLGTGVGKLFF.

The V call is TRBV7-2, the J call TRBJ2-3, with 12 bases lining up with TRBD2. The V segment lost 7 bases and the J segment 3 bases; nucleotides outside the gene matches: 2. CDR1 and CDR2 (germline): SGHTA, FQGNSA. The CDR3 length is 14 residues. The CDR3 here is CASKLAGGTDTQYF. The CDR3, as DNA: TGTGCCAGCAAACTAGCGGGGGGTACAGATACGCAGTATTTT.

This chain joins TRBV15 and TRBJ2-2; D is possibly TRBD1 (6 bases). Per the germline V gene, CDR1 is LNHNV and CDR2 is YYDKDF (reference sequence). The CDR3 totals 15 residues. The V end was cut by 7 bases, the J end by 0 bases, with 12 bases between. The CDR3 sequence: CATTLDRSNTGELFF. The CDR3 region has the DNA TGTGCCACCACCCTTGACAGGTCGAACACCGGGGAGCTGTTTTTT.

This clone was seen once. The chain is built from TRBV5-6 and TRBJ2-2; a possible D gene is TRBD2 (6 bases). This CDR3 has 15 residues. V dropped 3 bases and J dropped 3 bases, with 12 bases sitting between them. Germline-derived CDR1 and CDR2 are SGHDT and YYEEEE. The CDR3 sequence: CASSWRGVDTGELFF. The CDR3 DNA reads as TGTGCCAGCAGCTGGAGGGGTGTCGACACCGGGGAGCTGTTTTTT.

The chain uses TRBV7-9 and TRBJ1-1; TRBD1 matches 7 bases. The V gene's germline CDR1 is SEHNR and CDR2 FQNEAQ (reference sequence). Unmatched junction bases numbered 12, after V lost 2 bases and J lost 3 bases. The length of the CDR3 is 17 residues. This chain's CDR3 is CASSLRGLGVSDTEAFF. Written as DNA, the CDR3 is TGTGCCAGCAGCTTAAGGGGGCTTGGGGTCTCGGACACTGAAGCTTTCTTT.

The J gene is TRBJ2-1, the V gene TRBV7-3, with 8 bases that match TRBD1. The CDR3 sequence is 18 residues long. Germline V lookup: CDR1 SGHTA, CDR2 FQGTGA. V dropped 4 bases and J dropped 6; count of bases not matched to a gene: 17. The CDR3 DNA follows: TGTGCCAGCAGCTCGCTCCCACTCGGGACAGGAGGCTCCAATGAGCAGTTCTTC. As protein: CASSSLPLGTGGSNEQFF. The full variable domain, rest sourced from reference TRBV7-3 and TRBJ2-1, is GAGVSQTPSNKVTEKGKYVELRCDPISGHTALYWYRQSLGQGPEFLIYFQGTGAADDSGLPNDRFFAVRPEGSVSTLKIQRTERGDSAVYLCASSSLPLGTGGSNEQFFGPGTRLTVL.

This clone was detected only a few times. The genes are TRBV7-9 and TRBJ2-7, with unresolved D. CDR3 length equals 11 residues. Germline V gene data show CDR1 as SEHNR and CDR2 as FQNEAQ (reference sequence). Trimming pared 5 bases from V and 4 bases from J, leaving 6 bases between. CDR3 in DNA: TGTGCCAGCAGCCCAGAATACGAGCAGTACTTC. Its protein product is CASSPEYEQYF. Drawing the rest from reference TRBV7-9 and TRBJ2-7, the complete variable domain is DTGVSQNPRHKITKRGQNVTFRCDPISEHNRLYWYRQTLGQGPEFLTYFQNEAQLEKSRLLSDRFSAERPKGSFSTLEIQRTEQGDSAMYLCASSPEYEQYFGPGTRLTVT.

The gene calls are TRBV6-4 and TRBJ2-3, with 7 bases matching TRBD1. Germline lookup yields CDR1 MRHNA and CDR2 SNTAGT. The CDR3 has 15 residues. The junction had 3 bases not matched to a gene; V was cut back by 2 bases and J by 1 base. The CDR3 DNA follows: TGTGCCAGCAGTGACGGGCAGGGGGGCACAGATACGCAGTATTTT. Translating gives CASSDGQGGTDTQYF.

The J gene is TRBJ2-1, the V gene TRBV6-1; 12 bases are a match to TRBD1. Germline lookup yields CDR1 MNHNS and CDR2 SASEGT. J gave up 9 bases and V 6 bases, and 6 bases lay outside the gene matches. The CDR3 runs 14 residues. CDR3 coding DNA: TGTGCCAGCAGCCGGGACAGGGGGCTTTTTGAGCAGTTCTTC. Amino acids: CASSRDRGLFEQFF.

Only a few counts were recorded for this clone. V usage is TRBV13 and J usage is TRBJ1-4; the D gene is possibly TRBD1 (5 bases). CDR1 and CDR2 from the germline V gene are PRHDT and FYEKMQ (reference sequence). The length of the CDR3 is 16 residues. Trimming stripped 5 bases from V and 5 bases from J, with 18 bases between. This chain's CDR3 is CASSQLQTDRNEKLFF. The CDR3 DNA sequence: TGTGCCAGCAGCCAACTCCAGACAGATAGAAATGAAAAACTGTTTTTT.

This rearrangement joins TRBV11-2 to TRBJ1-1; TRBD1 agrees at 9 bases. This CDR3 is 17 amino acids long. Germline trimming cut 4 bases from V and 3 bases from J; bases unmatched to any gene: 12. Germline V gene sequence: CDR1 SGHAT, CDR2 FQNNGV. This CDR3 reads CASSSADRGGWDTEAFF. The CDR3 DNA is TGTGCCAGCAGCTCTGCGGACAGGGGTGGTTGGGACACTGAAGCTTTCTTT.

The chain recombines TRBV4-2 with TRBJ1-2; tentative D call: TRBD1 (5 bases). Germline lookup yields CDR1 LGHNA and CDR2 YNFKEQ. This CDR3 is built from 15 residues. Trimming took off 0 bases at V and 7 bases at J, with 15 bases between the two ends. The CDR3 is CASSQETGGSGGYTF. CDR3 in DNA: TGTGCCAGCAGCCAAGAAACAGGAGGGTCCGGTGGCTACACCTTC.

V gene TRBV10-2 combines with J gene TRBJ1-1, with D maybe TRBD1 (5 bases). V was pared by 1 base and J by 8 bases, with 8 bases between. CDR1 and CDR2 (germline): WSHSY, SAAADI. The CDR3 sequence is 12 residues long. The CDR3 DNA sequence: TGCGCCAGCAGTGAGTTCCGGGGGGAAGCTTTCTTT. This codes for CASSEFRGEAFF.

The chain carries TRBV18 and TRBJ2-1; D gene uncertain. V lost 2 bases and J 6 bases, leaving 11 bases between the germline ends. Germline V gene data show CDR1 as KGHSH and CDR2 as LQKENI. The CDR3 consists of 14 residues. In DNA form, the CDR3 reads TGTGCCAGCTCACCAGTAGTTCCGCCCAATGAGCAGTTCTTC. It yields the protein CASSPVVPPNEQFF.

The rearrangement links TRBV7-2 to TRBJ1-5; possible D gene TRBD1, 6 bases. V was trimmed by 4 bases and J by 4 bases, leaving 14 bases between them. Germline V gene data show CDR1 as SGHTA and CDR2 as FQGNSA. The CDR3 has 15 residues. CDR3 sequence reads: CASSSRGLENQPQHF. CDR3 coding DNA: TGTGCCAGCAGCTCCAGGGGTCTGGAAAATCAGCCCCAGCATTTT. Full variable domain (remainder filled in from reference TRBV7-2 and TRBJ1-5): GAGVSQSPSNKVTEKGKDVELRCDPISGHTALYWYRQSLGQGLEFLIYFQGNSAPDKSGLPSDRFSAERTGGSVSTLTIQRTQQEDSAVYLCASSSRGLENQPQHFGDGTRLSIL.